There are many counts of the clone carrying this T cell receptor beta chain. The antigen remains unidentified. TCRdb analysed the 5' RACE reads with MiXCR anew, one entry per CDR3 protein. The table includes roughly 32,000 distinct CDR3 sequences, 5.5% to 7% detected once. The sample belongs to a study of neurological immune-mediated disorders. Overall study results and limits: HTLV-1-associated myelopathy had the most TCR clonal expansion, while multiple sclerosis had the least, a level that fell below healthy controls.

CDR3 size: 11 residues. With 3 bases removed from V and 8 bases from J, the gap between germline ends came to 10 bases. Germline V lookup: CDR1 DFQATT, CDR2 SNEGSKA (reference sequence). The sequence was collected from a woman between 45 and 65 years old in good health. The chain has TRBV20-1 and TRBJ1-2; D not certain. Sequences were obtained from CD4+ T cells from blood. CDR3 region: CSARWSIGYTF. The CDR3 DNA is TGCAGTGCTAGGTGGAGTATCGGCTACACCTTC.